Listed below are T cell receptor beta chains from one sample, sequenced in a study of T cell responses to AZD1222 COVID-19 vaccine. Assay: immunoSEQ multiplex PCR; the TCRdb copy retains only in-frame clones and omits some. The table includes some 170,000 clones, 85% to 95% detected once. This specimen consisted of peripheral blood, obtained on day 0 of AZD1222 vaccination. Every receptor here comes from an adult in good health. Both conserved end residues are part of each CDR3. The D gene is left open where the match is weak. Not every row has a clone size; where given, it reads once, few, many or a size class.

j_call | clone_size | d_call | v_call | cdr3_aa | cdr3_nt
TRBJ2-7 | . | . | TRBV7-2 | CASSLALGLRGEQYF | TGTGCCAGCAGCTTAGCGCTCGGACTCCGGGGCGAGCAGTACTTC
TRBJ2-1 | . | . | TRBV11-3 | CASSLGRGSYNEQFF | TGTGCCAGCAGCTTAGGGCGGGGCTCCTACAATGAGCAGTTCTTC
TRBJ1-5 | . | . | TRBV7-8 | CASSLNGGTEHQPQHF | TGTGCCAGCAGCTTAAATGGAGGGACGGAACATCAGCCCCAGCATTTT
TRBJ1-5 | . | TRBD1 | TRBV30 | CAWTPGQGAEPQHF | TGTGCCTGGACCCCGGGACAGGGGGCCGAGCCCCAGCATTTT
TRBJ2-7 | . | . | TRBV7-2 | CASSLALAGTYYEQYF | TGTGCCAGCAGCTTAGCGCTGGCAGGGACCTACTACGAGCAGTACTTC
TRBJ2-1 | . | TRBD2 | TRBV7-9 | CASSSWGGSYNEQFF | TGTGCCAGCAGCTCCTGGGGGGGTTCCTACAATGAGCAGTTCTTC
TRBJ1-1 | . | . | TRBV5-4 | CASSVIGVEEAFF | TGTGCCAGCTCAGTTATCGGTGTGGAGGAAGCTTTCTTT
TRBJ2-3 | . | TRBD1 | TRBV19 | CASSTPGSGTGGADTQYF | TGTGCCAGTAGTACTCCAGGGTCCGGGACAGGGGGCGCAGATACGCAGTATTTT
TRBJ2-7 | . | . | TRBV5-8 | CASSLRARLWVRTSYEQYF | TGTGCCAGCAGCTTGCGCGCTCGATTGTGGGTCCGGACCTCCTACGAGCAGTACTTC
TRBJ1-1 | . | TRBD1 | TRBV7-8 | CASSDRTGALEAFF | TGTGCCAGCAGCGATCGGACAGGGGCCCTTGAAGCTTTCTTT
TRBJ2-5 | . | TRBD1 | TRBV5-4 | CASSSTTGDYETQYF | TGTGCCAGCAGCTCGACGACAGGGGATTATGAGACCCAGTACTTC
TRBJ1-6 | . | . | TRBV9 | CASSPDWGGFNSPLHF | TGTGCCAGCAGCCCCGATTGGGGGGGATTTAATTCACCCCTCCACTTT
TRBJ1-2 | . | . | TRBV7-2 | CASSTRHGGYGYTF | TGTGCCAGCAGCACCCGACACGGGGGCTATGGCTACACCTTC
TRBJ1-2 | . | . | TRBV29-1 | CSVPTSGAGTNYGYTF | TGCAGCGTACCGACTTCAGGCGCCGGGACCAACTATGGCTACACCTTC
TRBJ1-4 | . | . | TRBV7-9 | CASSLGQVTNEKLFF | TGTGCCAGCAGCTTAGGACAGGTGACTAATGAAAAACTGTTTTTT
TRBJ1-1 | . | TRBD1 | TRBV5-4 | CATRDRGTEAFF | TGTGCCACCCGGGACAGGGGGACTGAAGCTTTCTTT
TRBJ2-3 | . | . | TRBV3-1/TRBV3-2 | CASSAINTDTQYF | TGTGCCAGCAGCGCAATAAACACAGATACGCAGTATTTT
TRBJ2-7 | . | . | TRBV7-8 | CASRRYSVSYEQYF | TGTGCCAGCAGACGCTACAGTGTATCCTACGAGCAGTACTTC
TRBJ1-3 | . | TRBD1 | TRBV5-6 | CASSLGPSGTGRENTIYF | TGTGCCAGCAGCTTGGGGCCTTCTGGGACAGGGAGAGAAAACACCATATATTTT
TRBJ1-1 | . | TRBD1 | TRBV7-9 | CASSLPGDRSTEAFF | TGTGCCAGCAGCTTACCGGGGGACAGATCCACTGAAGCTTTCTTT
TRBJ2-1 | once | . | TRBV28 | CASVRGGTPSYNEQFF | TGTGCCAGCGTTAGGGGCGGGACACCTTCCTACAATGAGCAGTTCTTC
TRBJ2-3 | few | . | TRBV5-5 | CASSFYRVRDSDTQYF | TGTGCCAGCAGCTTTTATCGCGTCAGGGACTCAGATACGCAGTATTTT
TRBJ1-2 | . | TRBD1 | TRBV5-4 | CASSLTGGADGYTF | TGTGCCAGCAGCTTGACAGGGGGCGCGGATGGCTACACCTTC
TRBJ2-5 | . | TRBD1 | TRBV9 | CASSVQGDQETQYF | TGTGCCAGCAGCGTGCAGGGGGACCAAGAGACCCAGTACTTC
TRBJ2-7 | . | . | TRBV6-5 | CASTLSGMQYF | TGTGCCAGCACCCTATCAGGGATGCAGTACTTC
TRBJ1-5 | . | . | TRBV4-1 | CASSQVWTGRVGNQPQHF | TGCGCCAGCAGCCAAGTATGGACGGGGCGGGTGGGTAATCAGCCCCAGCATTTT
TRBJ2-7 | . | . | TRBV3-1/TRBV3-2 | CASSQDFGGLLYEQYF | TGTGCCAGCAGCCAAGATTTTGGAGGGCTGCTCTACGAGCAGTACTTC
TRBJ1-4 | . | . | TRBV28 | CASSLAPSELFF | TGTGCCAGCAGTTTAGCCCCGTCGGAACTGTTTTTT
TRBJ2-7 | once | . | TRBV11-3 | CASSLKGFFPYEQYF | TGTGCCAGCAGCTTGAAAGGTTTTTTTCCCTACGAGCAGTACTTC
TRBJ2-1 | . | . | TRBV27 | CASSFSSSYNEQFF | TGTGCCAGCAGTTTTTCTAGCTCCTACAATGAGCAGTTCTTC
TRBJ1-5 | . | . | TRBV15 | CATSWGTNQPQHF | TGTGCCACCAGCTGGGGGACAAATCAGCCCCAGCATTTT
TRBJ1-3 | . | . | TRBV19 | CASSIVWGPSGNTIYF | TGTGCCAGTAGTATAGTCTGGGGCCCCTCTGGAAACACCATATATTTT
TRBJ2-7 | once | . | TRBV15 | CATSRDPMTEQYF | TGTGCCACCAGCAGAGATCCCATGACAGAGCAGTACTTC
TRBJ1-5 | . | . | TRBV19 | CASSYEVEGNQPQHF | TGTGCCAGTAGCTATGAGGTCGAGGGAAATCAGCCCCAGCATTTT
TRBJ1-1 | . | . | TRBV6-1 | CASSDYTLKWNTEAFF | TGTGCCAGCAGTGATTATACTCTGAAATGGAACACTGAAGCTTTCTTT
TRBJ1-1 | . | . | TRBV9 | CASSFGQFTEAFF | TGTGCCAGCAGCTTCGGACAGTTCACTGAAGCTTTCTTT
TRBJ1-5 | . | . | TRBV10-3 | CAISESGGGQPQHF | TGTGCCATCAGTGAGTCCGGGGGTGGCCAGCCCCAGCATTTT
TRBJ2-2 | . | TRBD1 | TRBV13 | CASSLRQGPTGELFF | TGTGCCAGCAGCTTACGACAGGGGCCCACCGGGGAGCTGTTTTTT
TRBJ1-6 | . | . | TRBV19 | CASSIAGRNSPLHF | TGTGCCAGTAGTATAGCAGGGCGAAATTCACCCCTCCACTTT
TRBJ2-5 | . | TRBD2 | TRBV5-1 | CASSPSSGGQTQYF | TGCGCCAGCAGCCCATCTAGCGGGGGTCAGACCCAGTACTTC
TRBJ1-1 | once | . | TRBV28 | CASSDTGRTEAFF | TGTGCCAGCAGCGATACAGGGCGGACTGAAGCTTTCTTT
TRBJ1-2 | once | . | TRBV19 | CASSMGGLGYGYTF | TGTGCCAGTAGTATGGGGGGGCTTGGCTATGGCTACACCTTC
TRBJ2-3 | once | TRBD2 | TRBV6-1 | CASSEGLAGTDTQYF | TGTGCCAGCAGTGAAGGACTAGCGGGCACAGATACGCAGTATTTT
TRBJ2-1 | . | TRBD1 | TRBV12-5 | CASGLADGTGKWNEQFF | TGTGCTAGTGGTTTGGCCGACGGGACAGGGAAATGGAATGAGCAGTTCTTC
TRBJ1-2 | once | . | TRBV6-6 | CASSYSMGGLYGYTF | TGTGCCAGCAGTTACTCGATGGGGGGGCTCTATGGCTACACCTTC
TRBJ1-3 | . | . | TRBV6-5 | CASSSVISGNTIYF | TGTGCCAGCAGTTCCGTGATCTCTGGAAACACCATATATTTT
TRBJ2-7 | once | TRBD2 | TRBV4-2 | CASSQEPGGTYEQYF | TGTGCCAGCAGCCAAGAACCGGGGGGAACCTACGAGCAGTACTTC
TRBJ1-4 | . | . | TRBV27 | CASRAAQAGEKLFF | TGTGCCAGCAGGGCGGCCCAAGCCGGTGAAAAACTGTTTTTT
TRBJ2-5 | once | . | TRBV30 | CAWSQYQETQYF | TGTGCCTGGTCTCAGTACCAAGAGACCCAGTACTTC
TRBJ2-7 | once | . | TRBV30 | CAWTRQTLLYEQYF | TGTGCCTGGACACGTCAAACGTTACTCTACGAGCAGTACTTC
TRBJ2-6 | . | . | TRBV2 | CASSVGILANVLTF | TGTGCCAGCAGTGTGGGGATTTTGGCCAACGTCCTGACTTTC
TRBJ1-1 | . | TRBD1 | TRBV24-1 | CATSDTGTGRTEAFF | TGTGCCACCAGTGATACCGGGACAGGGAGAACTGAAGCTTTCTTT
TRBJ2-7 | . | . | TRBV11-2 | CASSVDTTTEQYF | TGTGCCAGCAGCGTCGACACGACAACGGAGCAGTACTTC
TRBJ2-1 | few | . | TRBV11-2 | CASSLGRGARYEQFF | TGTGCCAGCAGCCTAGGTCGGGGGGCGCGATATGAGCAGTTCTTC